This T cell receptor beta chain is from a study of neurological immune-mediated disorders. Study-level findings and limits: The repertoires of 18 of 34 multiple sclerosis patients fell into one related-CDR3 cluster (a possible signature) under phylogenetic grouping. Among expanded clones, no CDR3 amino acid sequences were shared across subjects, a pattern suggesting private repertoires in all groups.

The sorted libraries involved the use of under 1.1 million CD4+ or CD8+ T cells. V shed 0 bases and J shed 3 bases, with 10 bases lying between them. CDR3 length: 15 residues. CDR1 is SGHRS, CDR2 YFSETQ, per germline. The team produced cDNA through 5'RACE using 10-nucleotide random UMIs. TCRdb reanalysed the 5' RACE reads using MiXCR and keeps one entry per CDR3 protein. The sample yields 50,000 to 60,000 distinct CDR3 sequences, around 3.8% seen once. This clonotype has ten or more counts. The antigen is undetermined. The sample comprised CD4+ T cells from blood. This clonotype was sampled from a middle-aged woman with multiple sclerosis. This chain uses TRBV5-1 with TRBJ2-1, with D hard to call. The CDR3 DNA follows: TGCGCCAGCAGCTTGGCCCTCCAGGACTACAATGAGCAGTTCTTC. It encodes CASSLALQDYNEQFF. The variable domain in full, completed from reference TRBV5-1 and TRBJ2-1, reads KAGVTQTPRYLIKTRGQQVTLSCSPISGHRSVSWYQQTPGQGLQFLFEYFSETQRNKGNFPGRFSGRQFSNSRSEMNVSTLELGDSALYLCASSLALQDYNEQFFGPGTRLTVL.